This T cell receptor beta chain originates from a study of T cell clones after liver transplantation. Whole-study context: Without induction therapy, subjects received standard immunosuppression until 12-24 months post-transplant.

Assay used: immunoSEQ multiplex PCR; TCRdb lists only in-frame clones, some missing. The sample records some 61,000 clones, roughly 70% being singletons. Germline CDR1 reads MNHEY; CDR2 reads SVGAGI. The CDR3 is made up of 14 amino acids. Trimming shortened V by 2 bases and J by 6 bases, and 10 bases separated the two germline ends. V is TRBV6-5 and J is TRBJ2-2; D is uncertain. The source of this sequence is a human patient who received a liver transplant. Some T cells may have come from the graft donor. The specimen comprised CD4+ T cells from blood, sampled at the 22-month timepoint. CDR3 DNA: TGTGCCAGCAGTTACCCCAAGGTTCCCGGGGAGCTGTTTTTT. This codes for CASSYPKVPGELFF.